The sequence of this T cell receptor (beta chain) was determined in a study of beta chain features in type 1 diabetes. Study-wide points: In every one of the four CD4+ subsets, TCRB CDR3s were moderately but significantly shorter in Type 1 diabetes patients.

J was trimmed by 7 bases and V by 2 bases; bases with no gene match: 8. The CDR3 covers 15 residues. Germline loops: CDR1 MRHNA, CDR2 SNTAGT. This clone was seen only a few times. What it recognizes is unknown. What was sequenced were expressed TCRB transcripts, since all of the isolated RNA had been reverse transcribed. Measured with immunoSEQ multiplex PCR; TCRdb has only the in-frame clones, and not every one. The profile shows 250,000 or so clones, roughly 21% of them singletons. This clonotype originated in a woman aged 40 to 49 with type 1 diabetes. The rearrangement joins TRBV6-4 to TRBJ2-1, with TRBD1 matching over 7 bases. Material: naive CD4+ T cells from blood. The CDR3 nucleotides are TGTGCCAGCAGTGACGACAGGGTTGATAGGAATGAGCAGTTCTTC. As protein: CASSDDRVDRNEQFF.